This T cell receptor (beta chain) was documented in a study of beta chain features in type 1 diabetes. Regarding this clone: The target antigen is unknown.

This CDR3 has 19 amino acids. Trimming removed 6 bases from V and 0 bases from J; junction bases left unmatched: 12. Germline-derived CDR1 and CDR2 are LNHDA and SQIVND (reference sequence). Every isolated RNA sample was fully reverse transcribed, so sequencing captured expressed TCRB transcripts. The table came from immunoSEQ multiplex PCR; TCRdb's copy has only in-frame clones and leaves some out. The profile shows under 400,000 clones, around 12% of them singletons. Study-level results: Moderate yet significant TCRB CDR3 shortening was seen in Type 1 diabetes patients in all four CD4+ subsets.

This TCR was recovered from a young man in good health. The chain carries TRBV19 and TRBJ1-5; 12 nucleotides line up with TRBD1. The sequenced sample consisted of naive CD4+ T cells from blood. The CDR3 sequence is CASRPYRDRGRSSNQPQHF. The CDR3 nucleotides are TGTGCCAGTAGGCCTTACCGGGACAGGGGGCGAAGTAGCAATCAGCCCCAGCATTTT. The entire variable domain, with the rest obtained from reference TRBV19 and TRBJ1-5, is as follows: DGGITQSPKYLFRKEGQNVTLSCEQNLNHDAMYWYRQDPGQGLRLIYYSQIVNDFQKGDIAEGYSVSREKKESFPLTVTSAQKNPTAFYLCASRPYRDRGRSSNQPQHFGDGTRLSIL.